Included here is one T cell receptor (beta chain) sequence, with context. Its antigen is as yet unknown. V shed 7 bases and J shed 4 bases, with 13 bases lying between them. The germline V gene encodes CDR1 DFQATT and CDR2 SNEGSKA (reference sequence). The CDR3 is 12 amino acids. The data originate from a study of CD8+CD57+ T cells in acquired aplastic anemia. Study at large: Across the sorted CD4+ and CD8+ cells, DNA amounts averaged approximately 3.1 ug. CD4+ reads averaged about 11 million in healthy donors. The study's findings and limits: Patients were compared with controls for CD8+ Simpson's diversity, and no significant difference emerged.

Profiling of TCR beta VDJ combinations and CDR3 sequences used genomic DNA as template. TCRdb re-analysed the reads in MiXCR, keeping a single row per CDR3 protein. The table has roughly 160,000 distinct CDR3 sequences, 60% to 70% seen once; the top ten hold over 40%. This TCR derives from a human donor in good health. The chain couples TRBV20-1 to TRBJ1-1; tentative D call: TRBD1 (5 bases). Sequenced: sorted CD4+, CD8+, or CD8+CD57+ T cells (not recorded which) from PBMCs. CDR3 bases: TGCAGTGTCCGCGGACAACGCACTGAAGCTTTCTTT. Its protein is CSVRGQRTEAFF.